This TCR beta chain was recorded in a study of T cells expressing NK-cell markers. At the level of the study: Sorted CD3+CD56-NKG2C+, CD3+CD56+NKG2C- and CD3+CD56+NKG2C+ T cells were the source of the TCR beta repertoires. One of the eight sequenced donors was seronegative, whereas the other seven were HCMV-seropositive. Study results and caveats: NKG2C+ dominant clonotypes from over 5 donors made up about 1.0-7.5% of CD8+ T cells.

Reanalyzing the 5' RACE reads, TCRdb keeps one entry per CDR3 protein, without DNA. Its table lists about 440,000 distinct CDR3 sequences. As to this clonotype: Its antigen is unidentified.

Sample: blood T cells: a sorted CD56 or NKG2C T cell subset, CD4+ or CD8+ T cells, or bulk PBMC T cells (not recorded which). The sequence came from a woman aged 18 to 75 in good health.

CDR3 amino acids: CASSLRDNSNQPQHF. This chain connects TRBV7-2 to TRBJ1-5; TCRdb's D gene call, TRBD1, goes unchecked for lack of DNA. The germline V gene encodes CDR1 SGHTA and CDR2 FQGNSA. The length of the CDR3 is 15 residues.